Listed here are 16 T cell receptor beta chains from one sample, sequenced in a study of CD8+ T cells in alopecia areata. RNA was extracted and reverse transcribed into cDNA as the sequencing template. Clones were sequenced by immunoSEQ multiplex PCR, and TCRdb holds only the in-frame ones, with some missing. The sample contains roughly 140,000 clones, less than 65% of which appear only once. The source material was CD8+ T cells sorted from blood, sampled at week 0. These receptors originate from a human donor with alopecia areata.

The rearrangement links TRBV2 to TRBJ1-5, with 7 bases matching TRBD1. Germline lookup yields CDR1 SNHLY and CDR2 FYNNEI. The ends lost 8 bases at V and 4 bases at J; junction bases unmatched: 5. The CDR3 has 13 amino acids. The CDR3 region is CASRDSTNQPQHF. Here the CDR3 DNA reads TGTGCCAGCCGGGACAGCACTAATCAGCCCCAGCATTTT. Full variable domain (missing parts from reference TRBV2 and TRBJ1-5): EPEVTQTPSHQVTQMGQEVILRCVPISNHLYFYWYRQILGQKVEFLVSFYNNEISEKSEIFDDQFSVERPDGSNFTLKIRSTKLEDSAMYFCASRDSTNQPQHFGDGTRLSIL.

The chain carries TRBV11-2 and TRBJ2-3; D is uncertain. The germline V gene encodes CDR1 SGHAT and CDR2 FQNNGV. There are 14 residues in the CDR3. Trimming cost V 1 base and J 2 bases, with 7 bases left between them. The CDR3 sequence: CASSLGGITDTQYF. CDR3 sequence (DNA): TGTGCCAGCAGCTTAGGGGGAATCACAGATACGCAGTATTTT.

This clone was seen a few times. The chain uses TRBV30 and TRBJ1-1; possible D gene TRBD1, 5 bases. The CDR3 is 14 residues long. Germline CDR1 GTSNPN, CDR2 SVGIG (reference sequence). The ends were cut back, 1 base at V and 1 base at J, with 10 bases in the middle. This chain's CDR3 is CAWSDGTANTEAFF. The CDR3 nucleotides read TGTGCCTGGAGTGACGGGACGGCGAACACTGAAGCTTTCTTT. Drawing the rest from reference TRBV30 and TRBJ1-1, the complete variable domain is SQTIHQWPATLVQPVGSPLSLECTVEGTSNPNLYWYRQAAGRGLQLLFYSVGIGQISSEVPQNLSASRPQDRQFILSSKKLLLSDSGFYLCAWSDGTANTEAFFGQGTRLTVV.

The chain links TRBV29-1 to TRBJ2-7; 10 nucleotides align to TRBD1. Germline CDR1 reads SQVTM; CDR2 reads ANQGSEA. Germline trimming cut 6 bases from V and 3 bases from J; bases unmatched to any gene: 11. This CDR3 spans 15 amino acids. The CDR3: CSVVETGTGDYEQYF. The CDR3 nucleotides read TGCAGCGTCGTCGAGACCGGGACAGGGGACTACGAGCAGTACTTC.

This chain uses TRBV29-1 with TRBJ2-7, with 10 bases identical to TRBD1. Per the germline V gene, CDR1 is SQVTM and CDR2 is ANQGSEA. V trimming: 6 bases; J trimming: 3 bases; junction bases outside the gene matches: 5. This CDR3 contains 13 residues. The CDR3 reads CSVGTGASYEQYF. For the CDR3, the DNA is TGCAGCGTGGGGACAGGGGCCAGCTACGAGCAGTACTTC.

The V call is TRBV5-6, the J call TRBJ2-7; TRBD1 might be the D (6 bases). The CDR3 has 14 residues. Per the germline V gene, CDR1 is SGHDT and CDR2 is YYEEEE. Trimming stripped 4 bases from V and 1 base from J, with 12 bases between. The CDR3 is CASSLQTGSYEQYF. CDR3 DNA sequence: TGTGCCAGCAGCCTACAGACAGGATCCTACGAGCAGTACTTC.

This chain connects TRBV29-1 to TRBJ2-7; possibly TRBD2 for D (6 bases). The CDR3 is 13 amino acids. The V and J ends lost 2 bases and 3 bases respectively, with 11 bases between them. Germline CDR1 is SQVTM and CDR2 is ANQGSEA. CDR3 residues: CSVESGEDYEQYF. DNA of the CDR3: TGCAGCGTTGAATCGGGGGAAGACTACGAGCAGTACTTC.

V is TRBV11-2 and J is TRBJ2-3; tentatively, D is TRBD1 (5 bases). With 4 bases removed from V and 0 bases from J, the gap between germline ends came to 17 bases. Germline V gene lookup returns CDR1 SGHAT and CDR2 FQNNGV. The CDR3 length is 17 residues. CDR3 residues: CASSSRGQRYSTDTQYF. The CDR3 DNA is TGTGCCAGCAGCTCCCGCGGACAACGATATAGCACAGATACGCAGTATTTT.

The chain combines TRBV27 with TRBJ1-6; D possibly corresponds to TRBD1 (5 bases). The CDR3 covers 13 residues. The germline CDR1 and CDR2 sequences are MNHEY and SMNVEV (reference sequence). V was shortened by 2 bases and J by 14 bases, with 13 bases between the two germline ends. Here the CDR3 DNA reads TGTGCCAGCAGTTTAGGGGACGGTAATGCCCTCCACTTT. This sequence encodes CASSLGDGNALHF.

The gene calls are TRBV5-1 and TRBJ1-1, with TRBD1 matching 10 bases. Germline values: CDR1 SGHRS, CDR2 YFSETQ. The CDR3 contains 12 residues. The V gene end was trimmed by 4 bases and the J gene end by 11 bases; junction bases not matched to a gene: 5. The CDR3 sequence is CASSRQGAGAFF. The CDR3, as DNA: TGCGCCAGCAGCCGACAGGGGGCTGGGGCTTTCTTT.

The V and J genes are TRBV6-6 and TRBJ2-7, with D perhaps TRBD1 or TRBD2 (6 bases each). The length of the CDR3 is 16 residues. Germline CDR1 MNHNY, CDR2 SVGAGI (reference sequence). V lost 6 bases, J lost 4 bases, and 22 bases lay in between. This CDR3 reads CASSAVGGSVGYEQYF. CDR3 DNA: TGTGCCAGCAGCGCCGTGGGGGGCTCGGTTGGATACGAGCAGTACTTC.

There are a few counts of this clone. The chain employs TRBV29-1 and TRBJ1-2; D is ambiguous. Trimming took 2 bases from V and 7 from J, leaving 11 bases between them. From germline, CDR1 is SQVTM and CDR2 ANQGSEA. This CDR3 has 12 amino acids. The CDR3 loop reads CSVELGTGGYTF. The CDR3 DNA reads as TGCAGCGTTGAACTGGGAACGGGTGGCTACACCTTC.

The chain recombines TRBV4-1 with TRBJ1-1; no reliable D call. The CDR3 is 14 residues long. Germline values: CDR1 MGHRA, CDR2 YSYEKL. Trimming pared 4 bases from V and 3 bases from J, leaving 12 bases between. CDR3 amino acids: CASSPLRGDTEAFF. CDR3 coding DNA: TGCGCCAGCAGCCCCCTGCGTGGGGACACTGAAGCTTTCTTT.

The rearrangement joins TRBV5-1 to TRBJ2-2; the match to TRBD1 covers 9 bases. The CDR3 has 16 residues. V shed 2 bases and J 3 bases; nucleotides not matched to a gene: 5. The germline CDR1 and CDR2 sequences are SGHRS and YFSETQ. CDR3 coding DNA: TGCGCCAGCAGCTTAACAGGGGGCTACGACACCGGGGAGCTGTTTTTT. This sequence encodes CASSLTGGYDTGELFF.

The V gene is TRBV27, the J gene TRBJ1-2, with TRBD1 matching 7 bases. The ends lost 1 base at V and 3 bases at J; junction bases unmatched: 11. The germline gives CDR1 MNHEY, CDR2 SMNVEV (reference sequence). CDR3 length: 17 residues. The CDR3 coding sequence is TGTGCCAGCAGTTTATACCCCCCCACAGGGGTGGACTATGGCTACACCTTC. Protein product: CASSLYPPTGVDYGYTF.

Written as DNA, the CDR3 is TGTGCCTGGATGACATACACTGAAGCTTTCTTT. Translation: CAWMTYTEAFF. The chain joins TRBV30 to TRBJ1-1; D not resolved. Trimming removed 4 bases at V and 3 bases at J, with 6 bases between. The germline V gene has CDR1 GTSNPN and CDR2 SVGIG (reference sequence). The CDR3 is 11 amino acids.